These 21 T cell receptor beta chains share one sample of origin, sequenced in a study of shared clonotypes between healthy human individuals. Data came from immunoSEQ multiplex PCR; TCRdb stores just in-frame clones and leaves some out. The table includes roughly 2.4 million clones, around 95% detected once. Sequenced material: naive CD4+ T cells sorted from blood. Subset in this sample: CD45RA+ positively selected. These receptors were obtained from a man aged 18 to 29 in good health.

This clone was seen just once. V and J are TRBV7-9 and TRBJ2-4; the D gene is possibly TRBD2 (5 bases). This CDR3 comprises 15 residues. Germline CDR1 is SEHNR and CDR2 is FQNEAQ (reference sequence). Trimming took off 1 base at V and 4 bases at J, with 11 bases between the two ends. CDR3 DNA sequence: TGTGCCAGCAGCTTAGTTGGAGGTCAGAAAAACATTCAGTACTTC. Translating it yields CASSLVGGQKNIQYF. The full variable domain, in which reference TRBV7-9 and TRBJ2-4 provide the parts outside the CDR3, is DTGVSQNPRHKITKRGQNVTFRCDPISEHNRLYWYRQTLGQGPEFLTYFQNEAQLEKSRLLSDRFSAERPKGSFSTLEIQRTEQGDSAMYLCASSLVGGQKNIQYFGAGTRLSVL.

The J gene is TRBJ2-2, the V gene TRBV6-1; TRBD2 aligns across 7 bases. Trimming removed 6 bases from V and 7 bases from J; junction bases left unmatched: 11. Germline loops: CDR1 MNHNS, CDR2 SASEGT. The CDR3 extends over 15 amino acids. DNA of the CDR3: TGTGCCAGCAGCCGCGGGACTAATGGGGGCGGGGAGCTGTTTTTT. It encodes CASSRGTNGGGELFF.

This sequence joins TRBV28 and TRBJ2-6, with a possible D match to TRBD1 (5 bases). Germline CDR1 and CDR2: MDHEN and SYDVKM. The CDR3 length is 16 residues. The ends were cut back, 5 bases at V and 0 bases at J, with 11 bases in the middle. CDR3 DNA: TGTGCCAGCAGTACACGACAGACCTCTGGGGCCAACGTCCTGACTTTC. This sequence encodes CASSTRQTSGANVLTF.

V is TRBV14 and J is TRBJ2-3; TRBD1 is a possible D gene (5 bases). The V gene's germline CDR1 is SGHDN and CDR2 FVKESK. V lost 9 bases, J lost 0 bases, and 13 bases lay in between. The CDR3 sequence is 14 residues long. CDR3 sequence (DNA): TGTGCCAGGGACACCGCGGAAAGCACAGATACGCAGTATTTT. It translates to CARDTAESTDTQYF.

V gene TRBV19 combines with J gene TRBJ1-6, with 10 positions matching TRBD1. Germline V gene sequence: CDR1 LNHDA, CDR2 SQIVND (reference sequence). The J segment lost 9 bases and the V segment lost 5 bases, leaving 10 bases of the junction unmatched. CDR3 length equals 16 residues. The CDR3 sequence is CASSLPPGTGVSPLHF. The CDR3 DNA follows: TGTGCCAGTAGTTTACCTCCCGGGACAGGGGTTTCACCCCTCCACTTT.

This clone appeared a single time. The chain recombines TRBV5-6 with TRBJ1-1; D is unclear. The ends were cut back, 1 base at V and 4 bases at J, with 5 bases in the middle. Germline CDR1 and CDR2: SGHDT and YYEEEE. The length of the CDR3 is 12 residues. The CDR3 region has the DNA TGTGCCAGCAGCTTGCAAAGCACTGAAGCTTTCTTT. Amino acids: CASSLQSTEAFF. The full variable domain, rest sourced from reference TRBV5-6 and TRBJ1-1, is DAGVTQSPTHLIKTRGQQVTLRCSPKSGHDTVSWYQQALGQGPQFIFQYYEEEERQRGNFPDRFSGHQFPNYSSELNVNALLLGDSALYLCASSLQSTEAFFGQGTRLTVV.

The gene calls are TRBV5-1 and TRBJ2-1; D gene uncertain. The CDR3 is 11 amino acids. V lost 1 base, J lost 7 bases, and 3 bases lay in between. Germline-derived CDR1 and CDR2 are SGHRS and YFSETQ. Here the CDR3 reads CASSLQNEQFF. In DNA, the CDR3 is TGCGCCAGCAGCTTGCAGAATGAGCAGTTCTTC.

The chain links TRBV5-4 to TRBJ2-7, with a tentative D call TRBD2 (6 bases). Germline V gives CDR1 SGHNT, CDR2 YYREEE (reference sequence). The CDR3 is 13 amino acids. With 9 bases removed from V and 4 bases from J, the gap between germline ends came to 17 bases. The CDR3 is CATSTGVSYEQYF. CDR3 DNA sequence: TGTGCCACTAGCACGGGAGTATCTTACGAGCAGTACTTC. The full variable domain, its missing parts supplied by reference TRBV5-4 and TRBJ2-7, is ETGVTQSPTHLIKTRGQQVTLRCSSQSGHNTVSWYQQALGQGPQFIFQYYREEENGRGNFPPRFSGLQFPNYSSELNVNALELDDSALYLCATSTGVSYEQYFGPGTRLTVT.

The chain combines TRBV5-1 with TRBJ2-5; D gene unclear. Looked up from germline, CDR1 is SGHRS and CDR2 is YFSETQ. The CDR3 runs to 14 residues. The V end lost 1 base, the J end lost 1 base, and 8 bases lay between the germline ends. In DNA, the CDR3 is TGCGCCAGCAGCTTGTCATCCCTCCAAGAGACCCAGTACTTC. Its translation: CASSLSSLQETQYF.

V is TRBV6-1 and J is TRBJ2-1, with 7 bases that match TRBD1. Per the germline V gene, CDR1 is MNHNS and CDR2 is SASEGT. Losses at the gene ends were 1 base for V and 3 bases for J; bases not matched to a gene: 6. The CDR3 has 16 residues. The CDR3 here is CASSEEFRQGYNEQFF. The CDR3 nucleotides are TGTGCCAGCAGTGAAGAATTCAGACAGGGCTACAATGAGCAGTTCTTC.

V and J are TRBV7-9 and TRBJ1-6; the D is unclear. In germline, CDR1 is SEHNR, CDR2 FQNEAQ (reference sequence). V shed 4 bases and J shed 9 bases, with 10 bases lying between them. This CDR3 spans 13 amino acids. The CDR3 nucleotides read TGTGCCAGCAGCTCCCTAGCGGGTTCACCCCTCCACTTT. The encoded protein is CASSSLAGSPLHF.

This clone has a single count. The V and J genes are TRBV5-1 and TRBJ2-3; D unclear. The CDR3 covers 16 residues. Germline V gene sequence: CDR1 SGHRS, CDR2 YFSETQ. The ends were cut back, 0 bases at V and 4 bases at J, with 15 bases in the middle. CDR3 residues: CASSLAWAGVSDTQYF. Written as DNA, the CDR3 is TGCGCCAGCAGCTTGGCTTGGGCAGGAGTATCAGATACGCAGTATTTT. Full variable domain (outside the CDR3, taken from reference TRBV5-1 and TRBJ2-3): KAGVTQTPRYLIKTRGQQVTLSCSPISGHRSVSWYQQTPGQGLQFLFEYFSETQRNKGNFPGRFSGRQFSNSRSEMNVSTLELGDSALYLCASSLAWAGVSDTQYFGPGTRLTVL.

The chain combines TRBV28 with TRBJ1-6, with D possibly being TRBD1 (5 bases). From germline, CDR1 is MDHEN and CDR2 SYDVKM. The germline V and J ends were trimmed by 6 bases and 6 bases, with 12 bases remaining between them. The CDR3 has 14 residues. CDR3 protein: CASSARGGNSPLHF. CDR3 nucleotide sequence: TGTGCCAGCAGCGCCCGGGGGGGTAATTCACCCCTCCACTTT.

J is TRBJ2-2 and V is TRBV10-1; D not resolved. V lost 3 bases, J lost 0 bases, and 14 bases lay in between. The CDR3 extends over 17 amino acids. CDR1 and CDR2 from the germline V gene are WNHNN and SYGVQD (reference sequence). DNA of the CDR3: TGCGCCAGCAGTGAACTCCGGTGGGCATCGAACACCGGGGAGCTGTTTTTT. As protein: CASSELRWASNTGELFF.

J is TRBJ2-7 and V is TRBV11-2; D possibly uses TRBD1 or TRBD2 (6 bases each). The CDR3 length is 15 residues. CDR1 and CDR2 (germline): SGHAT, FQNNGV. Trimming removed 2 bases from V and 0 bases from J, with 11 bases in between. DNA of the CDR3: TGTGCCAGCAGCTTAAGGGGGGCCATCTCCTACGAGCAGTACTTC. Its translation: CASSLRGAISYEQYF. Full variable domain (remainder filled in from reference TRBV11-2 and TRBJ2-7): EAGVAQSPRYKIIEKRQSVAFWCNPISGHATLYWYQQILGQGPKLLIQFQNNGVVDDSQLPKDRFSAERLKGVDSTLKIQPAKLEDSAVYLCASSLRGAISYEQYFGPGTRLTVT.

The V gene is TRBV7-2, the J gene TRBJ1-2; the D is unclear. This CDR3 has 14 amino acids. V dropped 0 bases and J dropped 1 base, with 6 bases sitting between them. Germline-derived CDR1 and CDR2 are SGHTA and FQGNSA. CDR3 coding DNA: TGTGCCAGCAGCTTAGCTGTCTTTAACTATGGCTACACCTTC. Residues: CASSLAVFNYGYTF.

This clone was recorded once. This chain links TRBV25-1 with TRBJ2-1; D is uncertain. The germline CDR1 and CDR2 sequences are MGHDK and SYGVNS. The CDR3 sequence is 11 residues long. V lost 8 bases and J lost 0, with 2 bases in between. The CDR3 region has the DNA TGTGCCAGCGCCTCCTACAATGAGCAGTTCTTC. Amino acid sequence: CASASYNEQFF.

V is TRBV28 and J is TRBJ1-1; 8 nucleotides align to TRBD1. V gave up 5 bases and J gave up 1 base; unmatched junction bases: 3. The germline V gene encodes CDR1 MDHEN and CDR2 SYDVKM. The CDR3 loop spans 14 amino acids. The CDR3 bases are TGTGCCAGCAGTGCAGGGGGCAGGAACACTGAAGCTTTCTTT. This codes for CASSAGGRNTEAFF.

The count of this clone is one. This chain connects TRBV18 to TRBJ2-7; 7 bases map to TRBD1. CDR3 length equals 15 residues. V trimming: 3 bases; J trimming: 1 base; junction bases outside the gene matches: 6. In germline, CDR1 is KGHSH, CDR2 LQKENI. The CDR3 sequence is CASSPRQGESYEQYF. DNA of the CDR3: TGTGCCAGCTCACCGCGGCAGGGGGAATCCTACGAGCAGTACTTC.

CDR3 DNA: TGTGCCAGTAGGCCAGAGGGGAATGAAAAACTGTTTTTT. It is translated as CASRPEGNEKLFF. The genes are TRBV19 and TRBJ1-4; D possibly corresponds to TRBD1 (5 bases). V gave up 6 bases and J gave up 5 bases, with 10 bases separating them. The germline V gene encodes CDR1 LNHDA and CDR2 SQIVND (reference sequence). This CDR3 contains 13 residues.

This chain links TRBV5-1 with TRBJ1-1, with TRBD1 as a possible D gene (6 bases). Germline V gives CDR1 SGHRS, CDR2 YFSETQ. V was shortened by 5 bases and J by 2 bases, with 19 bases between the two germline ends. The CDR3 is 16 residues long. The CDR3 sequence: CASSLIMTGANTEAFF. CDR3 coding DNA: TGCGCCAGCAGTTTAATAATGACAGGAGCTAACACTGAAGCTTTCTTT.